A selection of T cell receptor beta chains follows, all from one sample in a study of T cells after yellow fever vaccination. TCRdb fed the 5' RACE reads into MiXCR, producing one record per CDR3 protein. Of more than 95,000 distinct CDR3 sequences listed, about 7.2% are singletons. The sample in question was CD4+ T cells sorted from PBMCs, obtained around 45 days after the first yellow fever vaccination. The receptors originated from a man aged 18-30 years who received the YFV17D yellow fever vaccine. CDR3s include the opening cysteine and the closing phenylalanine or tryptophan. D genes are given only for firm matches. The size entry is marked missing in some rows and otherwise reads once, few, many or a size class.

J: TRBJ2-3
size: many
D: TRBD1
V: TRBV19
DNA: TGTGCCAGTAGTATCGGACAGGCTTCAGATACGCAGTATTTT
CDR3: CASSIGQASDTQYF

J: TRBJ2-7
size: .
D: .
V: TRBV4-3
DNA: TGCGCCAGCAGCCAAGAGGTTGCAGGACGGCAGTACTTC
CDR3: CASSQEVAGRQYF

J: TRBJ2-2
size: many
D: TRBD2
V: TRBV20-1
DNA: TGCAGTGCTAGGTTTCGGGGGGGCACCGGGGAGCTGTTTTTT
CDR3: CSARFRGGTGELFF

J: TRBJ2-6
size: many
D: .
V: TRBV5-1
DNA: TGCGCCAGCAGCCTGATCGGGACCTTTCGTTTTGGGGCCAACGTCCTGACTTTC
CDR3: CASSLIGTFRFGANVLTF

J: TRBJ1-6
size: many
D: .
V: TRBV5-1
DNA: TGCGCCAGCAGCTTGGGACAACCCGGGAATAATTCACCCCTCCACTTT
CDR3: CASSLGQPGNNSPLHF

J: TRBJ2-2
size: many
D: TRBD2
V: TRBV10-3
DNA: TGTGCCATCAGTTGGACTAGCTCTTCGGGCACCGGGGAGCTGTTTTTT
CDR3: CAISWTSSSGTGELFF

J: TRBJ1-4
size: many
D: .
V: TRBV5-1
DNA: TGCGCCAGCAGCTTGGGGGGGACGGAAAAACTGTTTTTT
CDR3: CASSLGGTEKLFF

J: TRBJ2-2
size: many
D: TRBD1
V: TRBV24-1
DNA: TGTGCCACCAGTGATCCGACAGGGGTCGGGGAGCTGTTTTTT
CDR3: CATSDPTGVGELFF

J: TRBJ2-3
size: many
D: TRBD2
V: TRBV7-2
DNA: TGTGCCAGCAGCTTAAAGCTAGCGGTTACAGATACGCAGTATTTT
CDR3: CASSLKLAVTDTQYF

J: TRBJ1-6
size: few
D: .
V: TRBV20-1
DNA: TGCAGTGCTAGAGTGGGAATAGGCTCACCCCTCCACTTT
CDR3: CSARVGIGSPLHF

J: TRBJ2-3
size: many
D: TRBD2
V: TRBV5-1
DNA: TGCGCCAGCACCCCCAGCCTAGCGGGGGCCGGGGATACGCAGTATTTT
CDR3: CASTPSLAGAGDTQYF

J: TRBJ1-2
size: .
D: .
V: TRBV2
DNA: TGTGCCAGCAAGGCCGCAGCGAATAACTATGGCTACACCTTC
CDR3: CASKAAANNYGYTF

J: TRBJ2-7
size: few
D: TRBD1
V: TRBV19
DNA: TGTGCCAGTAGTCTGGAGAAGGGACAGGGGACCAAGCAGTACTTC
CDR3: CASSLEKGQGTKQYF

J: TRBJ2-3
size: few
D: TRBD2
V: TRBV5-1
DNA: TGCGCCAGCAGCTCACACCTCCTTATACCGGGACTAGCGGATGGAGGTCGCCGAACAGATACGCAGTATTTT
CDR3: CASSSHLLIPGLADGGRRTDTQYF

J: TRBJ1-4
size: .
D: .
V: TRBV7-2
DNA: TGTGCCAGCAGCTTGACAGCCCTATCTGAAAAACTGTTTTTT
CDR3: CASSLTALSEKLFF

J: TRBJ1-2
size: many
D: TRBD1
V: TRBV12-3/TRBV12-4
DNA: TGTGCCAGCAGTTGGACAGGTGACGATGGCTACACCTTC
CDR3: CASSWTGDDGYTF

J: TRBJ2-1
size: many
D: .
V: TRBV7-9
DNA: TGTGCCAGCAGCCAGGGAGTGGGGCTTAGTGAGCAGTTCTTC
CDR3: CASSQGVGLSEQFF

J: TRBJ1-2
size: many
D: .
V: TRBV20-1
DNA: TGCAGTGCTACAGATCAATTTCAGGGAAGGCGAGGCTACACCTTC
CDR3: CSATDQFQGRRGYTF

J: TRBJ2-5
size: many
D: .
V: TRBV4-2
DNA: TGTGCCAGCAGCCAACGAGGCGGGGAAGAGACCCAGTACTTC
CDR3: CASSQRGGEETQYF

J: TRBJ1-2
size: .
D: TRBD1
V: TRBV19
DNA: TGTGCCAGTAGTGCGCGGGACAGGATCTCTATTGGCTACACCTTC
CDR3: CASSARDRISIGYTF

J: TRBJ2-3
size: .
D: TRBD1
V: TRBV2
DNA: TGTGCCAGCAGTGTACAGGGGGCGACAGATACGCAGTATTTT
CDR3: CASSVQGATDTQYF

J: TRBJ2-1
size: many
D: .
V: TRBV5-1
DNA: TGCGCCAGCAGCTTGGTAGGGTTGGAAAATGAGCAGTTCTTC
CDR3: CASSLVGLENEQFF

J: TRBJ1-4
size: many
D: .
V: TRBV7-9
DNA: TGTGCCAGCAGCTTAGGTTTCGGGCGAGAAAAACTGTTTTTT
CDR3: CASSLGFGREKLFF

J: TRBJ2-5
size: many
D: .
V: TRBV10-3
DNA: TGTGCCATCAGTGTGGCGGGACCGGAGACCCAGTACTTC
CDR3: CAISVAGPETQYF

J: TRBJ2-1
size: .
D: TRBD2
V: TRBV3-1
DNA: TGTGCCAGCAGCCAAGATGTCCTAGCGGGGGGGGGCAATGAGCAGTTCTTC
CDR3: CASSQDVLAGGGNEQFF

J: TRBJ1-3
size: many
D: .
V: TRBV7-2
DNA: TGTGCCAGCAGCATTGGACAATTCTCTGGAAACACCATATATTTT
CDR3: CASSIGQFSGNTIYF

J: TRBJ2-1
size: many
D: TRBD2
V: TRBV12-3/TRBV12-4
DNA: TGTGCCAGCAGTTTGCCTAGCGGGTCATACAATGAGCAGTTCTTC
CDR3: CASSLPSGSYNEQFF

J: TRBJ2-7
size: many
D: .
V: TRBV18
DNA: TGTGCCAGCTCACCGGCGGGCACCGCTTACGAGCAGTACTTC
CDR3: CASSPAGTAYEQYF

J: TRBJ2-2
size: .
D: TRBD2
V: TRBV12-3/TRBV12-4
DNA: TGTGCCTGCAGTTTGCCGGGACTAGCGGGGGGGCTGGTAACCGGGGAGCTGTTTTTT
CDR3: CACSLPGLAGGLVTGELFF

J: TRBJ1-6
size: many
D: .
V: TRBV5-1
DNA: TGCGCCAGCAGCTTGGCCGGCAGATCACCCCTCCACTTT
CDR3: CASSLAGRSPLHF

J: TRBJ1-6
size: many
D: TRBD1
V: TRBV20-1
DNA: TGCAGTGCCCCGCCAGGGGGCGGTTCACCCCTCCACTTT
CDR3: CSAPPGGGSPLHF

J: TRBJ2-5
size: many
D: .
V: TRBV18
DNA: TGTGCCAGCTCACCACCGGGAGGGGGCAGAGAGACCCAGTACTTC
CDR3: CASSPPGGGRETQYF

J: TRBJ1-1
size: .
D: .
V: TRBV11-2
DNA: TGTGCCAGCAGCTTCTTAGGAGCAGGACAAGAAGCTTTCTTT
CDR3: CASSFLGAGQEAFF

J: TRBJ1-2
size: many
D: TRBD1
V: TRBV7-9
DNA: TGTGCCAGCAGGAAAGTCGGGACAGCACAACGCTATGGCTACACCTTC
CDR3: CASRKVGTAQRYGYTF

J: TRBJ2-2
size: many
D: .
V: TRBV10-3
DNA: TGTGCCATCAGTGAAAGACAGGTTTCGAACACCGGGGAGCTGTTTTTT
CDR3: CAISERQVSNTGELFF

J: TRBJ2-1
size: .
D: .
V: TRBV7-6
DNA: TGTGCCAGCATCTTAGATAGTGGTGAGCAGTTCTTC
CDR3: CASILDSGEQFF

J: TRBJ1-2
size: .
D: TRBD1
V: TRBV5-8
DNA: TGTGCCAGCAGCTTGGGCCGGGACAGCTATTGCACCTTC
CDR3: CASSLGRDSYCTF

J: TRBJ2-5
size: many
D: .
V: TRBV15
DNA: TGTGCCACCAGCAGAGATGTGGAGACCCAGTACTTC
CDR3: CATSRDVETQYF

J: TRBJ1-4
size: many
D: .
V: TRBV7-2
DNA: TGTGCCAGCAGCTTAGTTGGAAGGGAAAAACTGTTTTTT
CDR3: CASSLVGREKLFF

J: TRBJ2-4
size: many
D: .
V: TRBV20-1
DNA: TGCAGTGCTAAGAAGGGCCCAAACCGGGGAAACATTCAGTACTTC
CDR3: CSAKKGPNRGNIQYF

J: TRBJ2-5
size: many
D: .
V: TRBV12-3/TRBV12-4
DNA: TGTGCCAGCAGTCACGTTCGGGGAGGTCGCAGGGAAGAGACCCAGTACTTC
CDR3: CASSHVRGGRREETQYF

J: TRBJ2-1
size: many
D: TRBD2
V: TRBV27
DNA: TGTGCCAGCAGTTTCGGGGGGGCCGTCTTTGAGCAGTTCTTC
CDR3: CASSFGGAVFEQFF